The 17 T cell receptor beta chains given below trace back to one sample, sequenced in a study of OX40 agonist ivuxolimab in advanced cancers. Data came from immunoSEQ multiplex PCR; TCRdb stores just in-frame clones and leaves some out. This repertoire shows 60,000 or so clones, 89% found once; its top ten account for approximately 12%. The material sequenced was CD4+ or CD8+ T cells sorted from blood, taken in a trial of the OX40 agonist ivuxolimab. The receptors come from an adult with an advanced solid tumor such as melanoma, head and neck, liver or kidney cancer.

This clone was detected once. This chain joins TRBV27 and TRBJ2-7; a weak D match, TRBD2 (5 bases). The V gene lost 0 bases and the J gene lost 4 bases, with 10 bases spanning the gap. CDR3 length: 14 residues. CDR1 and CDR2 from the germline V gene are MNHEY and SMNVEV (reference sequence). The CDR3 nucleotides are TGTGCCAGCAGTTTATCGCTAGCTCCTTACGAGCAGTACTTC. Translated: CASSLSLAPYEQYF.

The V call is TRBV19, the J call TRBJ2-2; D is ambiguous. The CDR3 contains 11 residues. Trimming cost V 5 bases and J 5 bases, with 3 bases left between them. CDR1 and CDR2 from the germline V gene are LNHDA and SQIVND (reference sequence). The chain's CDR3 is CASSRTGELFF. The CDR3, as DNA: TGTGCCAGTAGTCGAACCGGGGAGCTGTTTTTT. The full variable domain, its missing parts supplied by reference TRBV19 and TRBJ2-2, is DGGITQSPKYLFRKEGQNVTLSCEQNLNHDAMYWYRQDPGQGLRLIYYSQIVNDFQKGDIAEGYSVSREKKESFPLTVTSAQKNPTAFYLCASSRTGELFFGEGSRLTVL.

The V and J genes are TRBV27 and TRBJ2-1; 7 nucleotides align to TRBD2. The CDR3 covers 17 residues. The germline V gene has CDR1 MNHEY and CDR2 SMNVEV (reference sequence). Losses at the gene ends were 0 bases for V and 3 bases for J; bases not matched to a gene: 8. The CDR3 DNA is TGTGCCAGCAGTTTATCTTGGGAGGGTAACCACTACAATGAGCAGTTCTTC. This sequence encodes CASSLSWEGNHYNEQFF.

The genes are TRBV5-6 and TRBJ2-7, with D unclear. The CDR3 extends over 14 amino acids. Germline values: CDR1 SGHDT, CDR2 YYEEEE. V was trimmed by 0 bases and J by 0 bases, leaving 7 bases between them. This CDR3 reads CASSLDGPSYEQYF. DNA for the CDR3: TGTGCCAGCAGCTTGGATGGGCCCTCCTACGAGCAGTACTTC.

This clone was found a few times. Other nucleotide sequences in the sample specify the same CDR3. The chain couples TRBV9 to TRBJ1-1; D call uncertain. Trimming took off 4 bases at V and 4 bases at J, with 8 bases between the two ends. The germline gives CDR1 SGDLS, CDR2 YYNGEE. This CDR3 region has 12 residues. CDR3 loop: CASSKGGTEAFF. CDR3 bases: TGTGCCAGCAGCAAGGGCGGCACTGAAGCTTTCTTT. Combining the CDR3 with reference TRBV9 and TRBJ1-1 gives the whole variable domain DSGVTQTPKHLITATGQRVTLRCSPRSGDLSVYWYQQSLDQGLQFLIQYYNGEERAKGNILERFSAQQFPDLHSELNLSSLELGDSALYFCASSKGGTEAFFGQGTRLTVV.

The chain is built from TRBV13 and TRBJ2-1; a weak D match, TRBD2 (5 bases). V dropped 0 bases and J dropped 7 bases, with 10 bases sitting between them. Per germline, CDR1 PRHDT and CDR2 FYEKMQ (reference sequence). The CDR3 loop spans 14 amino acids. Here the CDR3 reads CASSLGDGLNEQFF. CDR3 coding DNA: TGTGCCAGCAGCTTAGGGGACGGACTTAATGAGCAGTTCTTC.

This rearrangement joins TRBV19 to TRBJ2-1; 7 bases align to TRBD1. Per the germline V gene, CDR1 is LNHDA and CDR2 is SQIVND (reference sequence). The CDR3 length is 15 residues. V was pared by 0 bases and J by 14 bases, with 13 bases of the junction left unmatched. CDR3: CASSIDFSISDREFF. CDR3 nucleotides: TGTGCCAGTAGTATAGATTTTTCAATATCCGACAGGGAGTTCTTC. The variable domain in full, with the rest retrieved from reference TRBV19 and TRBJ2-1, is DGGITQSPKYLFRKEGQNVTLSCEQNLNHDAMYWYRQDPGQGLRLIYYSQIVNDFQKGDIAEGYSVSREKKESFPLTVTSAQKNPTAFYLCASSIDFSISDREFFGPGTRLTVL.

The J gene is TRBJ2-5, the V gene TRBV19; D might be TRBD1 or TRBD2, each matching 6 bases. This CDR3 is built from 17 residues. Germline assignment: CDR1 LNHDA and CDR2 SQIVND (reference sequence). Between the trimmed V and J ends, which lost 3 bases and 0 bases, there was a span of 17 bases. CDR3 protein: CASSMGGWREYQETQYF. CDR3 in DNA: TGTGCCAGTAGTATGGGGGGCTGGCGCGAGTACCAAGAGACCCAGTACTTC.

This clone was found a few times. The chain recombines TRBV7-2 with TRBJ1-5, with D unclear. CDR3 length: 15 amino acids. Germline V gene lookup returns CDR1 SGHTA and CDR2 FQGNSA. V shed 2 bases and J shed 0 bases, with 8 bases lying between them. CDR3 residues: CASSLNGYSNQPQHF. In nucleotides, the CDR3 is TGTGCCAGCAGCTTAAACGGTTATAGCAATCAGCCCCAGCATTTT.

This clone was seen a few times. V usage is TRBV29-1 and J usage is TRBJ1-2, with 7 bases matching TRBD1. Germline CDR1 and CDR2: SQVTM and ANQGSEA. CDR3 length equals 13 residues. With V trimmed by 6 bases and J by 7 bases, 11 bases remained unmatched. The CDR3 loop is CSVPRQGISGYTF. CDR3 DNA: TGCAGCGTCCCTAGACAGGGAATCTCTGGCTACACCTTC.

The gene calls are TRBV2 and TRBJ2-1, with TRBD2 matching over 10 bases. With 5 bases clipped from V and 5 bases from J, the junction kept 9 bases outside the gene matches. CDR1 is SNHLY, CDR2 FYNNEI, per germline. CDR3 length equals 16 residues. The CDR3 here is CASSFIGLAANNEQFF. The CDR3 DNA reads TGTGCCAGCAGTTTTATCGGACTAGCGGCAAACAATGAGCAGTTCTTC. Full variable domain (remainder filled in from reference TRBV2 and TRBJ2-1): EPEVTQTPSHQVTQMGQEVILRCVPISNHLYFYWYRQILGQKVEFLVSFYNNEISEKSEIFDDQFSVERPDGSNFTLKIRSTKLEDSAMYFCASSFIGLAANNEQFFGPGTRLTVL.

This clone was observed once. The CDR3 loop reads CASSPSAAYEQYF. CDR3 DNA: TGTGCCAGCAGTCCCTCGGCGGCCTACGAGCAGTACTTC. This chain uses TRBV6-5 with TRBJ2-7; no reliable D call. CDR1 and CDR2 from the germline V gene are MNHEY and SVGAGI. The length of the CDR3 is 13 residues. Trimming removed 5 bases at V and 2 bases at J, with 10 bases between.

The chain carries TRBV6-1 and TRBJ1-3; no definite D call. The germline V gene has CDR1 MNHNS and CDR2 SASEGT. V shed 0 bases and J shed 7 bases, with 10 bases lying between them. CDR3 length equals 14 residues. CDR3 amino acids: CASSEAIQPNTIYF. The CDR3 DNA is TGTGCCAGCAGTGAAGCGATTCAACCGAACACCATATATTTT.

The chain combines TRBV7-4 with TRBJ2-7; D possibly corresponds to TRBD1 (5 bases). There are 16 residues in the CDR3. CDR1 SGHVT and CDR2 SQSDAQ come from the germline V gene. With 1 base removed from V and 3 bases from J, the gap between germline ends came to 16 bases. The CDR3 loop reads CASSLGQGPRYYEQYF. CDR3 nucleotide sequence: TGTGCCAGCAGCTTAGGGCAGGGCCCACGGTACTACGAGCAGTACTTC.

The chain carries TRBV6-5 and TRBJ1-5; possible D gene TRBD1, 6 bases. Per germline, CDR1 MNHEY and CDR2 SVGAGI. The CDR3 loop spans 13 amino acids. Trimming pared 6 bases from V and 4 bases from J, leaving 10 bases between. The CDR3 nucleotides read TGTGCCAGCAGACCGCAGGGGAATCAGCCCCAGCATTTT. Protein: CASRPQGNQPQHF.

The chain has TRBV5-4 and TRBJ1-2; tentative D call: TRBD1 (5 bases). CDR3 size: 16 residues. CDR1 is SGHNT and CDR2 is YYREEE in the germline V gene (reference sequence). Trimming cost V 2 bases and J 7 bases, with 21 bases left between them. The CDR3 bases are TGTGCCAGCAGCTTTAACACGGGACTCCCCGCGGGTGGCTACACCTTC. Protein product: CASSFNTGLPAGGYTF.

V gene TRBV7-9 combines with J gene TRBJ2-3, with 7 bases that match TRBD1. The length of the CDR3 is 18 residues. J was trimmed by 6 bases and V by 4 bases; bases with no gene match: 19. Germline V gene lookup returns CDR1 SEHNR and CDR2 FQNEAQ (reference sequence). The CDR3 sequence is CASSSLRGTGVFVDTQYF. The CDR3 nucleotides are TGTGCCAGCAGCTCACTTAGGGGAACAGGGGTTTTTGTGGATACGCAGTATTTT.